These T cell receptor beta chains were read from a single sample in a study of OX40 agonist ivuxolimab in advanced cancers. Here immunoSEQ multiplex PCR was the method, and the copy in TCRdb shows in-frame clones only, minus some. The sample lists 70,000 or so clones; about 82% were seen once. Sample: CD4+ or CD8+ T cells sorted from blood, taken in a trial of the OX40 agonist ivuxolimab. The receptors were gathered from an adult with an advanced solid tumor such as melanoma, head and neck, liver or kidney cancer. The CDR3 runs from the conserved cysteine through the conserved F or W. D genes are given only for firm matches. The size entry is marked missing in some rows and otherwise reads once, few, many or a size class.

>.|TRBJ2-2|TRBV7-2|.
CASSLQGSSGELFF
TGTGCCAGCAGCTTACAGGGGTCGTCCGGGGAGCTGTTTTTT
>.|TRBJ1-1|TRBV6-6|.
CASSYKGSGAEAFF
TGTGCCAGCAGTTACAAGGGGTCCGGGGCTGAAGCTTTCTTT
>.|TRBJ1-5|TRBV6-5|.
CASSSQGLGDQPQHF
TGTGCCAGCAGTTCGCAGGGTTTGGGGGATCAGCCCCAGCATTTT
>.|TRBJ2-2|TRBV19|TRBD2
CASSIGASGVNTGELFF
TGTGCCAGTAGTATAGGAGCTAGCGGGGTGAACACCGGGGAGCTGTTTTTT
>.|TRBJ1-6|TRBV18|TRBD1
CASSRDRENSPLHF
TGTGCCAGCTCCCGGGACAGGGAGAATTCACCCCTCCACTTT
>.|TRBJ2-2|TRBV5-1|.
CASSLVQTTGELFF
TGCGCCAGCAGCTTGGTACAGACCACCGGGGAGCTGTTTTTT
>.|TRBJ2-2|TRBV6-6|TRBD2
CASRRGENTGELFF
TGTGCCAGCAGGCGGGGGGAGAACACCGGGGAGCTGTTTTTT
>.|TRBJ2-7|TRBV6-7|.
CASPPLRGGDEQYF
TGTGCCAGCCCGCCGCTCCGTGGGGGTGACGAGCAGTACTTC
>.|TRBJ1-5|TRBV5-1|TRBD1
CASSLTGVSNQPQHF
TGCGCCAGCAGCTTGACAGGGGTCAGCAATCAGCCCCAGCATTTT
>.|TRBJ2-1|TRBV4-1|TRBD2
CASSPQLAGGSRSYNEQFF
TGCGCCAGCAGCCCCCAACTAGCGGGGGGGTCGCGATCCTACAATGAGCAGTTCTTC
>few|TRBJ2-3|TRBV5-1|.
CASSLVGSTDTQYF
TGCGCCAGCAGCTTGGTGGGGAGCACAGATACGCAGTATTTT
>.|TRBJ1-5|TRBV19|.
CASSPQGLLQPQHF
TGTGCCAGTAGTCCCCAGGGGTTACTACAGCCCCAGCATTTT
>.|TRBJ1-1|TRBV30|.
CAWRRGSNTEAFF
TGTGCCTGGAGGCGGGGTTCGAACACTGAAGCTTTCTTT